The rows below give T cell receptor beta chains drawn from one sample of a study of OX40 agonist ivuxolimab in advanced cancers. Only in-frame clones appear in the TCRdb table, and some are missing; sequencing was by immunoSEQ multiplex PCR. The table records 15,000 to 20,000 clones, roughly 91% of them present only once. This specimen consisted of CD4+ or CD8+ T cells sorted from blood, obtained in a trial of the OX40 agonist ivuxolimab. These receptor sequences come from an adult with an advanced solid tumor such as melanoma, head and neck, liver or kidney cancer. Both conserved end residues are part of each CDR3. Fields, in order: V gene, clone size, CDR3 protein. The listing skips clone size in some rows; elsewhere it reads once, few, many or a size class.

v_call: TRBV25-1
clone_size: few
cdr3_aa: CASQTSGDTDTQYF

v_call: TRBV5-6
clone_size: NA
cdr3_aa: CASSWRTGSYEQYF

v_call: TRBV7-3
clone_size: NA
cdr3_aa: CASSPRQGPGLAGNYEQFF

v_call: TRBV27
clone_size: NA
cdr3_aa: CASSLQGDGELFF

v_call: TRBV19
clone_size: NA
cdr3_aa: CASSFSDEQFF

v_call: TRBV11-2
clone_size: NA
cdr3_aa: CASSLGTGVAEQYF

v_call: TRBV29-1
clone_size: few
cdr3_aa: CSGPLRQGREETQYF

v_call: TRBV27
clone_size: NA
cdr3_aa: CASSLSPSEQFF

v_call: TRBV19
clone_size: NA
cdr3_aa: CASSIVAGGDGIQYF

v_call: TRBV7-3
clone_size: NA
cdr3_aa: CASSFTSGLGETQYF

v_call: TRBV19
clone_size: few
cdr3_aa: CASTRARVGGQPQHF

v_call: TRBV6-5
clone_size: NA
cdr3_aa: CASSFGRVNSPLHF

v_call: TRBV25-1
clone_size: once
cdr3_aa: CASSATSERVDEQFF